This paragraph covers one T cell receptor beta chain sequence. As yet, its antigen is unknown. This entry comes from a study of cytomegalovirus exposure and HLA in healthy donors. Study-level points and caveats: Follow-up analysis later connected one missense variant in DCLRE1C with trimming of TCR beta V- and J-genes.

CDR1 and CDR2 from the germline V gene are SGHRS and YFSETQ. The CDR3 consists of 14 residues. Trimming cost V 6 bases and J 5 bases; bases outside gene matches: 8. PCR used 60 Vbeta primers and 13 Jbeta primers. Profiling relied on immunoSEQ multiplex PCR, and the TCRdb table lists in-frame clones only, not all of them. Among roughly 130,000 clones, roughly 80% were seen once, and the ten largest hold roughly 12%. V usage is TRBV5-1 and J usage is TRBJ2-7, with 10 bases matching TRBD1. The clonotype was recovered from a male donor in good health and CMV-seropositive. Sequencing was done on a sample of PBMCs. The CDR3: CASKQGQGWDEQYF. The CDR3 region has the DNA TGCGCCAGCAAGCAGGGACAGGGGTGGGACGAGCAGTACTTC.